This entry lists 10 T cell receptor beta chains sequenced from one sample in a study of control samples from healthy donors and cancer patients. Profiling relied on immunoSEQ multiplex PCR, and the TCRdb table lists in-frame clones only, not all of them. The table records some 120,000 clones, 87% of them present only once. Sequenced input: blood. The receptors were sampled from a man aged 35-49 years in good health.

The rearrangement joins TRBV10-3 to TRBJ1-1, with 9 bases that match TRBD1. CDR1 ENHRY and CDR2 SYGVKD come from the germline V gene. J gave up 4 bases and V 3 bases, and 6 bases lay outside the gene matches. The CDR3 totals 15 residues. The CDR3 protein is CAISDWETGGTEAFF. The CDR3 nucleotides read TGTGCCATCAGTGACTGGGAGACAGGGGGCACTGAAGCTTTCTTT.

V usage is TRBV30 and J usage is TRBJ2-1, with TRBD1 as a possible D gene (5 bases). V lost 5 bases, J lost 9 bases, and 14 bases lay in between. This CDR3 comprises 12 residues. Germline CDR1 GTSNPN, CDR2 SVGIG (reference sequence). The CDR3 loop is CAWQGRKGEQFF. Written as DNA, the CDR3 is TGTGCCTGGCAGGGTAGGAAGGGTGAGCAGTTCTTC.

The rearrangement joins TRBV18 to TRBJ1-1; D ambiguous. This CDR3 is built from 13 residues. Trimming left V 3 bases short and J 1 base short, with 6 bases between. Per the germline V gene, CDR1 is KGHSH and CDR2 is LQKENI. The CDR3 nucleotides are TGTGCCAGCTCACCCCCCCCGAACACTGAAGCTTTCTTT. Its protein product is CASSPPPNTEAFF. Together with reference TRBV18 and TRBJ1-1, the CDR3 gives the full variable domain: NAGVMQNPRHLVRRRGQEARLRCSPMKGHSHVYWYRQLPEEGLKFMVYLQKENIIDESGMPKERFSAEFPKEGPSILRIQQVVRGDSAAYFCASSPPPNTEAFFGQGTRLTVV.

V gene TRBV5-1 combines with J gene TRBJ2-5; 7 nucleotides agree with TRBD2. CDR3 length: 14 amino acids. V lost 2 bases, J lost 3 bases, and 4 bases stayed unmatched. Germline values: CDR1 SGHRS, CDR2 YFSETQ. The chain's CDR3 is CASSFSTSEETQYF. In nucleotides, the CDR3 is TGCGCCAGCAGCTTCTCAACTAGCGAAGAGACCCAGTACTTC.

The genes are TRBV5-1 and TRBJ2-7; D uncertain. Trimming took 1 base from V and 3 from J, leaving 11 bases between them. The CDR3 sequence is 14 residues long. Looked up from germline, CDR1 is SGHRS and CDR2 is YFSETQ. CDR3 in DNA: TGCGCCAGCAGCTTGAACGGAGTGGTCTACGAGCAGTACTTC. Amino acid sequence: CASSLNGVVYEQYF.

This clone was counted a few times. V usage is TRBV3-1 (or the pseudogene TRBV3-2) and J usage is TRBJ2-7, with 7 bases aligning to TRBD1. The CDR3 spans 13 residues. Trimming cost V 4 bases and J 4 bases; bases outside gene matches: 4. CDR1 and CDR2 from the germline V gene are LGHDT and YNNKEL (reference sequence). The CDR3 reads CASSRTGFYEQYF. In DNA form, the CDR3 reads TGTGCCAGCAGCCGGACAGGTTTTTACGAGCAGTACTTC.

There are a few counts of this clone. The gene calls are TRBV4-3 and TRBJ2-7; D is tentatively TRBD1 or TRBD2 (5 bases each). There are 15 residues in the CDR3. Germline V gene sequence: CDR1 LGHNA, CDR2 YSLEER. The V gene lost 4 bases and the J gene lost 4 bases, with 17 bases spanning the gap. This chain's CDR3 is CASSPRSDGTYEQYF. Here the CDR3 DNA reads TGCGCCAGCAGCCCTAGGTCGGACGGGACGTACGAGCAGTACTTC.

The chain employs TRBV5-8 and TRBJ1-4; 9 bases map to TRBD1. With 2 bases clipped from V and 1 base from J, the junction kept 3 bases outside the gene matches. Germline CDR1 reads SGHTS; CDR2 reads YDEGEE. The CDR3 covers 16 residues. CDR3 coding DNA: TGTGCCAGCAGCTTTGGGACAGGGATAACTAATGAAAAACTGTTTTTT. Protein product: CASSFGTGITNEKLFF.

The chain carries TRBV5-4 and TRBJ1-2, with a tentative D call TRBD1 (6 bases). Germline V lookup: CDR1 SGHNT, CDR2 YYREEE (reference sequence). V shed 4 bases and J shed 0 bases, with 13 bases lying between them. The CDR3 covers 15 residues. The CDR3 nucleotides read TGTGCCAGCAGCGGCCCAGGGGAGGCTAACTATGGCTACACCTTC. Translation: CASSGPGEANYGYTF.

The CDR3 DNA reads TGCGCCAGCAGCTCCACGACCGTCATGAACACTGAAGCTTTCTTT. It translates to CASSSTTVMNTEAFF. The J gene is TRBJ1-1, the V gene TRBV5-1; D remains ambiguous. V was clipped by 3 bases and J by 0 bases, with 12 bases between them. The CDR3 totals 15 residues. The V gene's germline CDR1 is SGHRS and CDR2 YFSETQ.